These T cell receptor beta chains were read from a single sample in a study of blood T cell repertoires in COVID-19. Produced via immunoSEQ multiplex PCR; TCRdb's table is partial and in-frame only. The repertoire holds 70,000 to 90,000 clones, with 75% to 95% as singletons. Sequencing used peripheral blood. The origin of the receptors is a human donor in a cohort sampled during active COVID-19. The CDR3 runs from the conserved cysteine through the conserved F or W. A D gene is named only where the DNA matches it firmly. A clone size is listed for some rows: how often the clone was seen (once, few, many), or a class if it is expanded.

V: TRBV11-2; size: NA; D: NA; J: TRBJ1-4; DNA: TGTGCCAGCAGCCCCCAGGGGGAAAAACTGTTTTTT; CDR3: CASSPQGEKLFF
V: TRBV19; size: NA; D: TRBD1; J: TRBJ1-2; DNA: TGTGCCACTGACAGGGAAGGGTATGGCTACACCTTC; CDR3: CATDREGYGYTF
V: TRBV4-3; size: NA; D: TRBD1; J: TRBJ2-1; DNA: TGCGCCAGCAGCCAAGAAATTACAGGGGTTGTCCATGAGCAGTTCTTC; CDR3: CASSQEITGVVHEQFF
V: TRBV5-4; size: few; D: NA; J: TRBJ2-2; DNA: TGTGCCAGCAGCTTGTTAGGGCTACAGGGAAGAACCGGGGAGCTGTTTTTT; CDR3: CASSLLGLQGRTGELFF
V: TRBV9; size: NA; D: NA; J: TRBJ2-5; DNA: TGTGCCAGCAGCGTAGATGTGAGCCCCGAGACCCAGTACTTC; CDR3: CASSVDVSPETQYF
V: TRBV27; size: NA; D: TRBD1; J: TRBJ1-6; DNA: TGTGCCAGCAGTTTTGACAGGGCCAACGGCAATTCACCCCTCCACTTT; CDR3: CASSFDRANGNSPLHF
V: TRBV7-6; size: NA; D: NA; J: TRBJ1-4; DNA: TGTGCCAGCAGCTTAAAATCTCTGGAAAAACTGTTTTTT; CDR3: CASSLKSLEKLFF
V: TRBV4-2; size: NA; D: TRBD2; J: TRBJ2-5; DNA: TGTGCCAGCAGCCGCTCCGGGACTAGCGGGGGGCCCCAAGAGACCCAGTACTTC; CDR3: CASSRSGTSGGPQETQYF
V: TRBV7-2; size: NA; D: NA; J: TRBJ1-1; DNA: TGTGCCAGCAGCTTAGTATCCCAGATTCGCACTGAAGCTTTCTTT; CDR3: CASSLVSQIRTEAFF
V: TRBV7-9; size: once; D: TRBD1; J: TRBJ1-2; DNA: TGTGCCAGCAGCTCGACAGGGCTCTATGGCTACACCTTC; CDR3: CASSSTGLYGYTF
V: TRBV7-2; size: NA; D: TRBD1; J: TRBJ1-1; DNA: TGTGCCAGCAGCTTAGGGACAGGGCTAGTTAGCACTGAAGCTTTCTTT; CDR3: CASSLGTGLVSTEAFF
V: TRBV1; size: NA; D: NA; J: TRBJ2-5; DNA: TGCACCAGCAGCCAAGATCCCCATGCTAGCGGCAAAGAGACCCAGTACTTC; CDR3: CTSSQDPHASGKETQYF
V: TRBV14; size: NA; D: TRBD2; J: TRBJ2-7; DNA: TGTGCCAGCAGCCCCCGGGGAGGGGCGGTCGAGCAGTACTTC; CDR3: CASSPRGGAVEQYF
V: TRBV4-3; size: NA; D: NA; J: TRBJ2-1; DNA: TGCGCCAGCAGCCAAGATTCCGGTTACAATGAGCAGTTCTTC; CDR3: CASSQDSGYNEQFF
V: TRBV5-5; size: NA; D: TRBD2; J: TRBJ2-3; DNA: TGTGCCAGCAGCTTGAGGGCGGGGGGGCCTACAGATACGCAGTATTTT; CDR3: CASSLRAGGPTDTQYF
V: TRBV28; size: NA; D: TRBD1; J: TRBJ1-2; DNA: TGTGCCAGCACACAGGGGGCAGAGGGCTACACCTTC; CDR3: CASTQGAEGYTF
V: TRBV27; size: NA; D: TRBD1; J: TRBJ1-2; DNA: TGTGCCAGCAGTTTCGGACAGGGGGCCCGGGGCTACACCTTC; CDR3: CASSFGQGARGYTF
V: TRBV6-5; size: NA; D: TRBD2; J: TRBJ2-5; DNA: TGTGCCACCGGGGGGGCGGGGACCGGAGAGACCCAGTACTTC; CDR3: CATGGAGTGETQYF
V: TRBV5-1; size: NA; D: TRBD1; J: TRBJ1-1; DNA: TGCGCCAGCAGCTTGAATTCGCAGGGGGCCAACACTGAAGCTTTCTTT; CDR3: CASSLNSQGANTEAFF
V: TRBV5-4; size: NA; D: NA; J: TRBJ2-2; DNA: TGTGCCAGCAGCTTGGGAGGGACACAGGGACTACGGCGGGAGCTGTTTTTT; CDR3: CASSLGGTQGLRRELFF
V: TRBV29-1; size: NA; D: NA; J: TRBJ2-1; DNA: TGCAGCGTTGACCGGGGGAATGAGCAGTTCTTC; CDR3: CSVDRGNEQFF
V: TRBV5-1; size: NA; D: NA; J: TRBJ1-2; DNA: TGCGCCAGCAGCTTGGTAGCGGGCCTGGACACCAACTATGGCTACACCTTC; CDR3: CASSLVAGLDTNYGYTF
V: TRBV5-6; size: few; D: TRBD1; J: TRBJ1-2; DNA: TGTGCCAGCAGCTCGGACAGGGGAGTTTCTGGCTACACCTTC; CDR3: CASSSDRGVSGYTF
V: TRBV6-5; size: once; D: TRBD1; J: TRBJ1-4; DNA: TGTGCCAGCAGACGGGACAGCGAGGTTAATGAAAAACTGTTTTTT; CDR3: CASRRDSEVNEKLFF
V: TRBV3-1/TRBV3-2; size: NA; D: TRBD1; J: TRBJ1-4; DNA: TGTGCCAGCAGCCCCAACAGGGGATTTAATGAAAAACTGTTTTTT; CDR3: CASSPNRGFNEKLFF
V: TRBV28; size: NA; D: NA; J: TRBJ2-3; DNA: TGTGCCAGCATCCCCCAGGGGCCTGGGGGTACGCAGTATTTT; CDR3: CASIPQGPGGTQYF
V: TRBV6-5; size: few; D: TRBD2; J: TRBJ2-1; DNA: TGTGCCAGCAGCCTGACTAGCGGGGGGTCTTGGGAGCAGTTCTTC; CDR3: CASSLTSGGSWEQFF
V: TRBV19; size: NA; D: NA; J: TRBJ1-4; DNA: TGTGCCAGTAGTCCAGGACAGTCGATCTTGAGAAAACTGTTTTTT; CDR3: CASSPGQSILRKLFF
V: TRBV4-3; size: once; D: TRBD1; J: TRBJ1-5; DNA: TGCGCCAGCAGCCAAGGATTCCGGGACAGGACGTATAGCAATCAGCCCCAGCATTTT; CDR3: CASSQGFRDRTYSNQPQHF
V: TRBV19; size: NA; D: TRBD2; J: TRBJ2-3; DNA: TGTGCCAGTAGTCCGGCCCCTAGCGGGGGGACGTATAGCACAGATACGCAGTATTTT; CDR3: CASSPAPSGGTYSTDTQYF
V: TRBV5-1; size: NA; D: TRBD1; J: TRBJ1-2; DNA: TGCGCCAGCAGCTTGCCCCAACCAGGGGGCTATGGCTACACCTTC; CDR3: CASSLPQPGGYGYTF
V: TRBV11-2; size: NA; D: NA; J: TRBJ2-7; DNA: TGTGCCAGCAGCTTAACCGGGACAACCTACGAGCAGTACTTC; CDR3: CASSLTGTTYEQYF
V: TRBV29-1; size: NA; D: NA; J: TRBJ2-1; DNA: TGCAGCGCCGGAAGGTTGCTAGCCCGCAATGAGCAGTTCTTC; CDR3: CSAGRLLARNEQFF
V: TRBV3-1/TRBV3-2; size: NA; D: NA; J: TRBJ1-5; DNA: TGTGCCAGCAGCAAACAGGGACAGCCCCAGCATTTT; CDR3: CASSKQGQPQHF
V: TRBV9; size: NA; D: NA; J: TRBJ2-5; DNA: TGTGCCAGCAGCCCCCCCGGGGGACAGCTCCAAGAGACCCAGTACTTC; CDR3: CASSPPGGQLQETQYF
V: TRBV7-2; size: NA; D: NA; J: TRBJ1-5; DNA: TGTGCCAGCAGCTTAGGCAGGGTTAATCAGCCCCAGCATTTT; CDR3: CASSLGRVNQPQHF
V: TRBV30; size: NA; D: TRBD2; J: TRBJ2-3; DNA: TGTGCCTGGAGTGTCTCCGGGGGAGGGACAGATACGCAGTATTTT; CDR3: CAWSVSGGGTDTQYF
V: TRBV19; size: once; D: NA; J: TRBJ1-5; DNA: TGTGCGGGGGGTAGCAATCAGCCCCAGCATTTT; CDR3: CAGGSNQPQHF
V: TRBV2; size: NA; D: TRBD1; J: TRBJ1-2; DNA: TGTGCCAGCAGCCTAGGGACAGGGATTTGGGGCTACACCTTC; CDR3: CASSLGTGIWGYTF
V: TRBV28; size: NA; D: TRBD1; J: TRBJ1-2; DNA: TGTGCCAGCAGTTTACTGGACAGGGCCTATGGCTACACCTTC; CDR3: CASSLLDRAYGYTF
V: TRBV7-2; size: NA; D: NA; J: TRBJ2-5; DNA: TGTGCCAGCAGCTTATACACCCAAGAGACCCAGTACTTC; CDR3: CASSLYTQETQYF
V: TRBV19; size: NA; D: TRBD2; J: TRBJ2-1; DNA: TGTGCCAGTAGTATAGGCGGGGGGCCCTACAATGAGCAGTTCTTC; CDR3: CASSIGGGPYNEQFF
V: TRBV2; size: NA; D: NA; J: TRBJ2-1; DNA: TGTGCCAGCAAAGGGGTCGATGAGCAGTTCTTC; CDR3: CASKGVDEQFF
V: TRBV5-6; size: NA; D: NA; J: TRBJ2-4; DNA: TGTGCCAGCAGCTTACAGGGAGCCAAAAACATTCAGTACTTC; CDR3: CASSLQGAKNIQYF
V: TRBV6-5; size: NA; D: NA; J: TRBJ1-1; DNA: TGTGCCAGCAGCGCCCAGGGGACTGAAGCTTTCTTT; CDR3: CASSAQGTEAFF
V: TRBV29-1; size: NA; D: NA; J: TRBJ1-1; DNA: TGCAGCGTTAGGGACAAGGCGGGGGCTGAAGCTTTCTTT; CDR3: CSVRDKAGAEAFF
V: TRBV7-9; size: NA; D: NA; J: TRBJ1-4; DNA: TGTGCCAGCAGCTTAGCCGGCAGCCGAGGCGAAAAACTGTTTTTT; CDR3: CASSLAGSRGEKLFF
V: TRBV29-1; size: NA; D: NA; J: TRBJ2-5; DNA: TGCAGCGTTGTTCCGTCACAGGACCAAGAGACCCAGTACTTC; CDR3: CSVVPSQDQETQYF
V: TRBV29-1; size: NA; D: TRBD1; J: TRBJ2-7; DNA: TGCAGCGTGTACTCCGGGACAGGGTCCTACGAGCAGTACTTC; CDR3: CSVYSGTGSYEQYF
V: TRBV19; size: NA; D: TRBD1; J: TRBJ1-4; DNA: TGTGCCACTTCGAGGACAGGGATTACTAATGAAAAACTGTTTTTT; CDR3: CATSRTGITNEKLFF
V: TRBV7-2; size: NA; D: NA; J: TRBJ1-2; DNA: TGTGCCAGCAGCCCTGGGGCATCCCAACGGTATCTCTATGGCTACACCTTC; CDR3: CASSPGASQRYLYGYTF
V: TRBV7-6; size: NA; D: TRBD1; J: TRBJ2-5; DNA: TGTGCCAGCAGCTTAGTGGGGACAGGGTCTTACCAAGAGACCCAGTACTTC; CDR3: CASSLVGTGSYQETQYF